This TCR beta chain stems from a study of T cell responses to AZD1222 COVID-19 vaccine (dated by TCRdb to the early 2020s). Background on the whole study: A total of around 240 trial participants underwent TCR sequencing, of whom 207 received two doses of AZD1222 and some 25 received two doses of the MenACWY control vaccine. Trial participants were enrolled by age into subgroups of 18-55, 56-69 and 70-plus years, and around 150, 28 and 57 TCR-sequenced participants, respectively, were included in these subgroups. General study outcomes and caveats: A significant rise in spike-specific TCR breadth and depth was observed after two AZD1222 doses relative to day 0 and relative to MenACWY recipients. Nearly half of unique spike-specific TCRs reportedly recognized epitopes outside regions mutated in the B.1.351 and B.1.1.7 variants. Most participants were white British and females outnumbered males, and the authors suggested that clonal diversity may have been underestimated. Because no samples from the day 14 peak response were available, repertoires could be characterized only after the peak T cell response. CD4 TCRs associated with the vaccine covered the entire spike protein, and the dominant responses were in regions 160-218 and 743-854. Conclusions about previously exposed vaccinees are limited because only a handful of AZD1222 recipients were SARS-CoV-2 seropositive at baseline. The 56-69-year group was small, and its depth increase did not reach significance, likely because of low power.

The germline V gene supplies CDR1 MGHRA and CDR2 YSYEKL. There are 15 amino acids in the CDR3, from cysteine to phenylalanine inclusive. Just the 45-base CDR3 DNA is kept, in frame starting at base 1. A distance of 11 bases separates the germline ends of V and J, which lose 2 bases and 6 bases respectively. Notes on this clone: It has no known antigen specificity. Base qualities are not recorded, but no much larger clone differs from it by a single base.

Reading the label with the study, this specimen's time point is: baseline before first vaccination. The treatment or condition label on this specimen signifies: meningococcal conjugate vaccine given as trial control. The vaccinee samples were drawn from two UK trials, COV001 and COV002, one of which was a single-blind randomized controlled phase 2/3 trial testing AZD1222 (ChAdOx1 nCoV-19) in healthy adults. For TCRbeta chain sequencing, PBMC samples from trial participants were taken at day 0 and at day 28 after the second dose. The CDR3 regions of human TCRbeta chains were subjected to immunosequencing. The study's processing was this. TCRs in the repertoires were compared against a reference library of SARS-CoV-2-specific TCRs that had been generated with the MIRA antigen-specificity platform. Breadth was defined as the fraction of unique TCRs that were SARS-CoV-2-associated. Depth was defined as the fraction of total T cells that were SARS-CoV-2-associated. Each spike-specific TCR was assigned to its reactive spike region and to a CD4 or CD8 class using the MIRA data. Log10-transformed breadth and depth values were compared by one-way ANOVA with Sidak's multiple comparisons tests. Held by TCRdb, this immuneACCESS table contains in-frame sequences only and omits some clones. Under half of the omission traces to an unresolved V gene where checked; the cause of the rest is unknown. V and J calls and clone size are given by that table; D and trimming were obtained from the DNA. For this sample the table gives around 100,000 clones, of which around 87% were detected only once. The ten largest clones add up to just over 4% of the sample.

This material consisted of peripheral blood, taken on day 0 of MenACWY control vaccination. This TCR was sampled from an adult in good health. The chain employs TRBV4-1 and TRBJ1-6; no confident D gene assignment can be made. The nucleotide sequence is given as TGCGCCAGCAGCCAATGGCAGGCACTTAATTCACCCCTCCACTTT. Translated, it reads CASSQWQALNSPLHF.